These T cell receptor beta chains were read from a single sample in a study of blood T cell repertoires in COVID-19. TCRdb keeps only in-frame clones here, not all; method: immunoSEQ multiplex PCR. The data contain some 31,000 clones, around 84% of them singletons. Sequencing used peripheral blood. These receptors all come from a human donor with acute or convalescent COVID-19. The donor label of this sample is uncertain. The CDR3 runs from the conserved cysteine through the conserved F or W. The D gene is left open where the match is weak. Size tells how often a clone was seen (once, few, many) or the class of an expanded clone, and some rows leave it out.

clone_size,v_call,d_call,j_call,cdr3_nt,cdr3_aa
-,TRBV18,-,TRBJ2-2,TGTGCCAGCTCACCACCTAGCACCGGGGAGCTGTTTTTT,CASSPPSTGELFF
once,TRBV9,TRBD1,TRBJ1-3,TGTGCCAGCAGCGTAGGGGGACAGGGGGCCGGAAACACCATATATTTT,CASSVGGQGAGNTIYF
-,TRBV5-6,-,TRBJ1-6,TGTGCCAGCAGCGTTTATGGGGCCCCGTCTTCACCCCTCCACTTT,CASSVYGAPSSPLHF
-,TRBV30,TRBD1,TRBJ1-2,TGTGCCTGGAGTGTACAAAGGGGGCCGGGCTATGGCTACACCTTC,CAWSVQRGPGYGYTF
-,TRBV10-2,-,TRBJ2-7,TGCGCCAGCAGTGAGTACGGGGTAAACTACGAGCAGTACTTC,CASSEYGVNYEQYF
-,TRBV4-1,TRBD1,TRBJ1-5,TGCGCCAGCAGCCAAGTTCGGGGCGGGACAGGGTTCAATCAGCCCCAGCATTTT,CASSQVRGGTGFNQPQHF
-,TRBV4-1,TRBD2,TRBJ2-1,TGCGCCAGCAGCCGGACTCTAGCGGGGGGGCCAAACAATGAGCAGTTCTTC,CASSRTLAGGPNNEQFF
-,TRBV7-2,-,TRBJ2-1,TGTGCCAGCAGCTTGAACGGAGGGAGCTCCTACAATGAGCAGTTCTTC,CASSLNGGSSYNEQFF
-,TRBV6-2/TRBV6-3,-,TRBJ1-2,TGTGCCAGCAGTTACAGGACGGACTCTAACTATGGCTACACCTTC,CASSYRTDSNYGYTF
-,TRBV7-8,-,TRBJ1-1,TGTGCCAGCAGCTTAGGCGCTTTAGGATACGGGCTTTTGGACATGAACACTGAAGCTTTCTTT,CASSLGALGYGLLDMNTEAFF
-,TRBV11-3,-,TRBJ1-4,TGTGCCAGCAGCTTAGATCCTGTCGGGGATGAAAAACTGTTTTTT,CASSLDPVGDEKLFF
-,TRBV4-3,-,TRBJ1-6,TGCGCCAGCAGCCAAGTGCCCCAGGGGCTTTCACCCCTCCACTTT,CASSQVPQGLSPLHF
few,TRBV5-8,TRBD2,TRBJ2-3,TGTGCCAGCACCGCGGGACTAGCCCCCGGGGCAGATACGCAGTATTTT,CASTAGLAPGADTQYF
-,TRBV28,TRBD1,TRBJ1-5,TGTGCCATACAGGGGGTTGATGCCAATCAGCCCCAGCATTTT,CAIQGVDANQPQHF
-,TRBV4-3,-,TRBJ1-1,TGCGCCAGCAGCCAAGATTGGATTAAGGGGGACACTGAAGCTTTCTTT,CASSQDWIKGDTEAFF
-,TRBV3-1/TRBV3-2,TRBD1,TRBJ1-5,TGTGCCAGCAGCTTGACAGGGAGTTATCAGCCCCAGCATTTT,CASSLTGSYQPQHF
-,TRBV30,-,TRBJ1-6,TGTGCCTGGAGTGGACGAGGCTTAAATTCACCCCTCCACTTT,CAWSGRGLNSPLHF
-,TRBV28,TRBD1,TRBJ2-3,TGTGCCAGCAGTTTAAAACAGGGGATACCAGATACGCAGTATTTT,CASSLKQGIPDTQYF
-,TRBV19,-,TRBJ1-2,TGTGCCAGTAGTATAGGACGGAGTGGCTACACCTTC,CASSIGRSGYTF
few,TRBV5-5,-,TRBJ1-2,TGTGCCAGCAGCTTCGGGTGGGGAGCTAACTATGGCTACACCTTC,CASSFGWGANYGYTF
-,TRBV6-5,-,TRBJ1-1,TGTGCCAGCAGTAACCCGGGAGGGGGGCGCACTGAAGCTTTCTTT,CASSNPGGGRTEAFF
-,TRBV3-1/TRBV3-2,-,TRBJ1-3,TGTGCCAGCAGCGACCAGGTCAGACGATCCTCCTCTGGAAACACCATATATTTT,CASSDQVRRSSSGNTIYF
-,TRBV2,TRBD2,TRBJ2-1,TGTGCCAGCAGTACCGAACTAGCGGAGCACAATGAGCAGTTCTTC,CASSTELAEHNEQFF
-,TRBV11-3,-,TRBJ2-1,TGTGCCAGCAGCTCCCAGGGCTACAATGAGCAGTTCTTC,CASSSQGYNEQFF
-,TRBV6-6,-,TRBJ1-2,TGTGCCAGCAGTTACTCAATCGATGGCTACACCTTC,CASSYSIDGYTF
-,TRBV7-3,-,TRBJ2-1,TGTGCCAGCGAAGATAGCTCCTACAATGAGCAGTTCTTC,CASEDSSYNEQFF
-,TRBV6-5,-,TRBJ2-7,TGTGCCAGCAGGGGGGGTGGAGTACGTTCCTACGAGCAGTACTTC,CASRGGGVRSYEQYF
-,TRBV7-9,TRBD2,TRBJ2-7,TGTGCCAGCAGCATCCCAGCGGGAGTACCCTACGAGCAGTACTTC,CASSIPAGVPYEQYF
-,TRBV10-3,TRBD1,TRBJ1-5,TGTGCCATCAGTGATGAGGGACAGGCGGTGAACAATCAGCCCCAGCATTTT,CAISDEGQAVNNQPQHF
-,TRBV1,-,TRBJ2-3,TGCACCAGCAGCCAAGATACTAGCGGACCGACAGATACGCAGTATTTT,CTSSQDTSGPTDTQYF
-,TRBV3-1/TRBV3-2,-,TRBJ1-1,TGTGCCAGCAGCCACGAGGGATCGAACACTGAAGCTTTCTTT,CASSHEGSNTEAFF